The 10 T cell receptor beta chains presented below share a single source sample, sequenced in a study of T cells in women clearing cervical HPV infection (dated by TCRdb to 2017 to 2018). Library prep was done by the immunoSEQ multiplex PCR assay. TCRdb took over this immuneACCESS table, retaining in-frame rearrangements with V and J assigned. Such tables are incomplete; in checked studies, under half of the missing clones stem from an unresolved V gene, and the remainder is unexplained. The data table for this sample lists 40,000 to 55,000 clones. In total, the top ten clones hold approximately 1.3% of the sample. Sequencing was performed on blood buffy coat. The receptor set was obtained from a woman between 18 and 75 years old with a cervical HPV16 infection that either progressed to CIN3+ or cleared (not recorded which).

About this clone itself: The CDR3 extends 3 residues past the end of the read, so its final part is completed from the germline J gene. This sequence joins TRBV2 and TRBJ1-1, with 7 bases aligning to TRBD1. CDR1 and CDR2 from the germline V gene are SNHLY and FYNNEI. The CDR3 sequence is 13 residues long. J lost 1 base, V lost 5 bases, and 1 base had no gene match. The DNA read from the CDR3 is TGTGCCAGCAGTAGACAGGGGAACACTGAA. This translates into CASSRQGNTE. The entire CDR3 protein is CASSRQGNTEAFF.

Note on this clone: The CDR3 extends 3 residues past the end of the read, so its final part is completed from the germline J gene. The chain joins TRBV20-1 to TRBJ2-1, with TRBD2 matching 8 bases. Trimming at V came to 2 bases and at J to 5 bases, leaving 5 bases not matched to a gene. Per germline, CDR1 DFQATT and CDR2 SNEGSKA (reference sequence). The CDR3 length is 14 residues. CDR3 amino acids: CSARKREPDNEQFF. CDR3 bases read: TGCAGTGCTAGAAAGCGGGAGCCCGACAATGAG.

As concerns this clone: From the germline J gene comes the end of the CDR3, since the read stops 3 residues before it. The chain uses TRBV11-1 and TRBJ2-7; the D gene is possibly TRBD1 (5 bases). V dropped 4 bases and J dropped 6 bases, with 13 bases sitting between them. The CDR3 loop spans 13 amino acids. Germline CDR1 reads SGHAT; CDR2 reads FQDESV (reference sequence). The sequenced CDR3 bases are TGTGCCAGCAGCTGGACCAGGGCGGTCGAG. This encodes CASSWTRAVE. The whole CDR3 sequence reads CASSWTRAVEQYF.

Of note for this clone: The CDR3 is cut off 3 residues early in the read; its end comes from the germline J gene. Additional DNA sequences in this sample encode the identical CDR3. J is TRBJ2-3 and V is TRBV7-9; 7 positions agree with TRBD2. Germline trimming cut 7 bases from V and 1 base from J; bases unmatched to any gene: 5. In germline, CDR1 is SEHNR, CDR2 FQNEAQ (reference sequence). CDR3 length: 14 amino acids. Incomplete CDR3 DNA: TGTGCCAGCACCTTGGGGGGGGGCACAGATACG. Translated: CASTLGGGTDT. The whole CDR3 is CASTLGGGTDTQYF.

CDR3 DNA (partial): TGCAGCGTAAAAAGCAACTATGGC. This codes for CSVKSNYG. The whole CDR3 region reads CSVKSNYGYTF. This rearrangement joins TRBV29-1 to TRBJ1-2; D is uncertain. The read ends 3 residues shy of where the CDR3 ends; the end is completed using the germline J gene. Trimming removed 6 bases from V and 2 bases from J, with 7 bases in between. From germline, CDR1 is SQVTM and CDR2 ANQGSEA. This CDR3 contains 11 residues.

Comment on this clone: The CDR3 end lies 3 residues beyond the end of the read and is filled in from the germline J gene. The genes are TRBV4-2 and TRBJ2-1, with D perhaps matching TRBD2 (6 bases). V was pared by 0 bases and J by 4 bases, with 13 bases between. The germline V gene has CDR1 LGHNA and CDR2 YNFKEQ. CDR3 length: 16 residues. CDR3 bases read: TGTGCCAGCAGCCAAGATCGTGGGACTTCTTACAATGAG. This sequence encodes CASSQDRGTSYNE. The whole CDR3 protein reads CASSQDRGTSYNEQFF.

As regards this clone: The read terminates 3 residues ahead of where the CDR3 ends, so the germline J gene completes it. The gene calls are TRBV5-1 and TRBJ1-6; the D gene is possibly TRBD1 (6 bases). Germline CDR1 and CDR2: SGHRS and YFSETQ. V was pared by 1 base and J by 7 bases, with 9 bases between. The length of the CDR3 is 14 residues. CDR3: CASSLIQGNSPLHF. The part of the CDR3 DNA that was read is TGCGCCAGCAGCTTGATACAGGGAAATTCACCC.

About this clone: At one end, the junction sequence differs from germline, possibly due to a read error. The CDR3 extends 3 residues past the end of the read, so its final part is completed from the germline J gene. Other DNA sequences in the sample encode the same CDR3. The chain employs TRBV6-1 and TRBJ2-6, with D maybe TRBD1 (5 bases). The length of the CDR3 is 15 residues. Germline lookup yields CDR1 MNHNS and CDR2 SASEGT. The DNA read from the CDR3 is TGTGCCAGCAGTGAAAATTCAGCTGGGGCCAATGTC. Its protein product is CASSENSAGANV. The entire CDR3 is CASSENSAGANVLTF.

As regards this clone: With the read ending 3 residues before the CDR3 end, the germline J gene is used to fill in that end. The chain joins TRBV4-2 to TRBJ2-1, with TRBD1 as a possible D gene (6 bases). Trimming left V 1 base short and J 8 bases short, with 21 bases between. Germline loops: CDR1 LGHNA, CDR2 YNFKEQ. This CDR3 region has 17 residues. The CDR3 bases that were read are TGTGCCAGCAGCCAAGCAATAGGGCCAGGGGAGTCGGATGAG. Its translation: CASSQAIGPGESDE. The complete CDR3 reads CASSQAIGPGESDEQFF.

The CDR3 here is CASRRTSGSSYDYTF. Incomplete CDR3 DNA: TGTGCCAGCAGGCGTACTAGCGGGAGCTCCTACGAC. The chain uses TRBV7-2 and TRBJ1-2, with D hard to call. The read falls 3 residues short of the CDR3 end, and the missing part is taken from the germline J gene. The germline CDR1 and CDR2 sequences are SGHTA and FQGNSA. This CDR3 is built from 15 residues.